This entry lists 9 T cell receptor beta chains sequenced from one sample in a study of post-analysis software for immune sequencing data. Study results and limitations: Included in a set of a few TRBV segments more frequent in patients than controls were TRBV5-6, TRBV5-1 and TRBV20-1.

The antigens for these receptors are not known. Every TCR beta cDNA library bore unique molecular identifiers. TCRdb re-derived calls from the PCR reads in MiXCR, one entry per CDR3 protein. Of 550,000 to 700,000 distinct CDR3 sequences detected, around 44% appear once; the ten largest clones hold 1.5% to 2%. The source material was blood. The receptors derive from a girl between 10 and 17 years old with multiple sclerosis.

V and J are TRBV12-3 or TRBV12-4 and TRBJ1-6; D gene uncertain. The CDR3 sequence is 14 residues long. The ends were cut back, 5 bases at V and 8 bases at J, with 13 bases in the middle. This chain's CDR3 is CASSPAPADSPLHF. CDR3 DNA sequence: TGTGCCAGCAGTCCAGCCCCGGCAGATTCACCCCTCCACTTT.

This clonotype was seen a handful of times. CDR3 DNA: TGCGCCAGCAGCCCCTGGGGACAGGGTGGGACTGAAGCTTTCTTT. This sequence encodes CASSPWGQGGTEAFF. The rearrangement uses TRBV5-1 and TRBJ1-1, with TRBD1 matching over 9 bases. Germline V gene lookup returns CDR1 SGHRS and CDR2 YFSETQ. The length of the CDR3 is 15 residues. The J segment lost 5 bases and the V segment lost 4 bases, leaving 9 bases of the junction unmatched.

The J gene is TRBJ2-1, the V gene TRBV27; D not resolved. The germline CDR1 and CDR2 sequences are MNHEY and SMNVEV (reference sequence). The CDR3 has 14 amino acids. The V gene lost 5 bases and the J gene lost 5 bases, with 13 bases spanning the gap. CDR3 protein: CASSRVGIDNEQFF. CDR3 nucleotides: TGTGCCAGCAGTCGGGTGGGAATCGACAATGAGCAGTTCTTC.

The chain employs TRBV29-1 and TRBJ2-3; possible D gene TRBD2, 6 bases. V was shortened by 7 bases and J by 1 base, with 15 bases between the two germline ends. CDR3 length: 14 residues. The germline gives CDR1 SQVTM, CDR2 ANQGSEA. As DNA, the CDR3 is TGCAGCGCTTTAGCCGGGAGTGGCACAGATACGCAGTATTTT. Translating it yields CSALAGSGTDTQYF.

The V call is TRBV12-3 or TRBV12-4, the J call TRBJ1-2, with TRBD1 matching over 8 bases. Trimming at V came to 3 bases and at J to 5 bases, leaving 8 bases not matched to a gene. This CDR3 spans 15 amino acids. The CDR3 bases are TGTGCCAGCAGTTTCTTCCCAGGGGGCGGGTATGGCTACACCTTC. Its protein product is CASSFFPGGGYGYTF.

The rearrangement uses TRBV9 and TRBJ2-7; 8 bases align to TRBD1. Germline CDR1 is SGDLS and CDR2 is YYNGEE. The CDR3 runs 15 residues. V shed 5 bases, J shed 0 bases, and the junction held 7 bases outside the gene matches. In DNA form, the CDR3 reads TGTGCCAGCAGTATAGGACAGGGTAGCTCCTACGAGCAGTACTTC. This codes for CASSIGQGSSYEQYF.

The rearrangement joins TRBV5-1 to TRBJ2-1; 8 nucleotides match TRBD1. Trimming cost V 7 bases and J 7 bases; bases outside gene matches: 10. CDR3 length: 14 residues. Germline CDR1 and CDR2: SGHRS and YFSETQ. The DNA for the CDR3 is TGCGCCAGCCTTCGGACAGGGAGATCGAATGAGCAGTTCTTC. Translated: CASLRTGRSNEQFF.

This chain links TRBV6-6 with TRBJ1-4, with 8 bases aligning to TRBD1. CDR1 is MNHNY, CDR2 SVGAGI, per germline (reference sequence). The J segment lost 10 bases and the V segment lost 7 bases, leaving 14 bases of the junction unmatched. The CDR3 extends over 15 amino acids. The chain's CDR3 is CASTRQGNWRVKLFF. CDR3 DNA sequence: TGTGCCAGCACCCGACAGGGGAATTGGAGGGTAAAACTGTTTTTT.

The CDR3, as DNA: TGTGCCACCGCGGCGCACAATGAGCAGTTCTTC. Residues: CATAAHNEQFF. This chain uses TRBV24-1 with TRBJ2-1; no definite D call. The CDR3 is 11 residues long. The V end lost 9 bases, the J end lost 5 bases, and 7 bases lay between the germline ends. Germline CDR1 reads KGHDR; CDR2 reads SFDVKD.